These 11 T cell receptor beta chains share one sample of origin, sequenced in a study of T cell responses to AZD1222 COVID-19 vaccine. Produced via immunoSEQ multiplex PCR; TCRdb's table is partial and in-frame only. The sample lists approximately 150,000 clones, around 91% occurring once. The sequences come from peripheral blood, collected 28 days after the second AZD1222 dose. Receptors were obtained from an adult who received the AZD1222 COVID-19 vaccine.

This clone was counted only a few times. J is TRBJ1-5 and V is TRBV6-2 or TRBV6-3; possibly TRBD1 for D (5 bases). The CDR3 contains 16 residues. CDR1 MNHEY and CDR2 SVGEGT come from the germline V gene. The ends were cut back, 0 bases at V and 0 bases at J, with 9 bases in the middle. This chain's CDR3 is CASSYSRRGSNQPQHF. In nucleotides, the CDR3 is TGTGCCAGCAGTTACTCGAGAAGGGGTAGCAATCAGCCCCAGCATTTT.

In its sample, this clone was seen a few times. The rearrangement links TRBV5-1 to TRBJ1-1; the D gene is possibly TRBD1 (6 bases). The CDR3 has 15 amino acids. The V end was cut by 4 bases, the J end by 4 bases, with 17 bases between. CDR1 is SGHRS, CDR2 YFSETQ, per germline. The CDR3 region is CASSPDRPLGTEAFF. The CDR3 nucleotides are TGCGCCAGCAGCCCAGACAGGCCCTTGGGCACTGAAGCTTTCTTT.

The chain recombines TRBV30 with TRBJ2-3; 11 bases match TRBD2. Germline V lookup: CDR1 GTSNPN, CDR2 SVGIG (reference sequence). The CDR3 consists of 18 residues. The ends lost 0 bases at V and 1 base at J; junction bases unmatched: 9. The CDR3 sequence is CAWSVRSGGARGTDTQYF. CDR3 nucleotide sequence: TGTGCCTGGAGTGTACGTAGCGGGGGGGCTAGGGGCACAGATACGCAGTATTTT.

The J gene is TRBJ2-2, the V gene TRBV24-1; 10 nucleotides align to TRBD1. Germline lookup yields CDR1 KGHDR and CDR2 SFDVKD. This CDR3 is 16 amino acids long. V lost 5 bases, J lost 2 bases, and 4 bases stayed unmatched. CDR3 residues: CATSVGQGTNTGELFF. The CDR3 bases are TGTGCCACCAGTGTGGGACAGGGGACAAACACCGGGGAGCTGTTTTTT.

This chain uses TRBV27 with TRBJ1-5; D is undetermined. Germline CDR1 and CDR2: MNHEY and SMNVEV (reference sequence). The CDR3 runs to 13 residues. The V end was cut by 3 bases, the J end by 2 bases, with 5 bases between. CDR3 nucleotides: TGTGCCAGCAGTTTTCAGGGCAATCAGCCCCAGCATTTT. Translation: CASSFQGNQPQHF.

The J gene is TRBJ2-3, the V gene TRBV27; 8 bases are a match to TRBD2. Germline values: CDR1 MNHEY, CDR2 SMNVEV (reference sequence). The CDR3 loop spans 16 amino acids. V shed 2 bases, J shed 0 bases, and the junction held 4 bases outside the gene matches. CDR3 loop: CASSLRVAGSTDTQYF. CDR3 DNA: TGTGCCAGCAGTTTACGGGTAGCGGGAAGCACAGATACGCAGTATTTT.

The J gene is TRBJ2-2, the V gene TRBV5-4; 9 bases fit TRBD2. The length of the CDR3 is 17 residues. Germline CDR1 is SGHNT and CDR2 is YYREEE (reference sequence). After removal of 4 bases from V and 3 bases from J, the junction contained 10 bases not matched to a gene. In DNA form, the CDR3 reads TGTGCCAGCAGCCCACCGGGACTAGCCTCCGACACCGGGGAGCTGTTTTTT. This sequence encodes CASSPPGLASDTGELFF.

The CDR3 loop is CASSESSRNEQFF. As DNA, the CDR3 is TGTGCCAGCAGTGAATCTAGCAGAAATGAGCAGTTCTTC. The V and J genes are TRBV2 and TRBJ2-1, with a tentative D call TRBD2 (5 bases). This CDR3 region has 13 residues. CDR1 and CDR2 from the germline V gene are SNHLY and FYNNEI. The ends were cut back, 2 bases at V and 7 bases at J, with 9 bases in the middle.

This chain joins TRBV28 and TRBJ2-3; 7 bases line up with TRBD1. CDR1 and CDR2 from the germline V gene are MDHEN and SYDVKM. V lost 11 bases to trimming and J lost 0 bases; unmatched junction nucleotides: 8. The CDR3 is 14 amino acids. This CDR3 reads CAVPDRSSTDTQYF. The CDR3 DNA is TGTGCCGTTCCGGACAGGTCTAGCACAGATACGCAGTATTTT.

The chain recombines TRBV2 with TRBJ2-3; 10 nucleotides match TRBD1. The V segment lost 8 bases and the J segment 4 bases; nucleotides outside the gene matches: 15. This CDR3 contains 17 residues. Germline values: CDR1 SNHLY, CDR2 FYNNEI. Here the CDR3 reads CASGGQGRGTAADTQYF. The CDR3 coding sequence is TGTGCCAGCGGGGGACAGGGGCGAGGGACGGCCGCAGATACGCAGTATTTT.

V is TRBV19 and J is TRBJ2-7; 14 positions match TRBD2. V was clipped by 6 bases and J by 3 bases; unmatched bases: 7. There are 16 residues in the CDR3. Per the germline V gene, CDR1 is LNHDA and CDR2 is SQIVND (reference sequence). DNA for the CDR3: TGTGCCAGTAGGCCTCCCGGACTAGCGGGAGGCTACGAGCAGTACTTC. Its translation is CASRPPGLAGGYEQYF.